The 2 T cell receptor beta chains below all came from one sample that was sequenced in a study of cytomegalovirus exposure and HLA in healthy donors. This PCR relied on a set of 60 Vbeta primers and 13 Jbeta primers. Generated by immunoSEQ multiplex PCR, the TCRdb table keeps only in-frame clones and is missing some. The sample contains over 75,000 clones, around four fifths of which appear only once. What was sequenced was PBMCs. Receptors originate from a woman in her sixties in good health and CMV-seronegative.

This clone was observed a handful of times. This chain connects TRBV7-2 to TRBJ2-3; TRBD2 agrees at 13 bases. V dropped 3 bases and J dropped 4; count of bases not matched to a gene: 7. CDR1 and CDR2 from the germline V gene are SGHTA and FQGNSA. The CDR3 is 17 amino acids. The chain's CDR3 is CASSLLPLAGGADTQYF. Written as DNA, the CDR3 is TGTGCCAGCAGCTTGCTCCCACTAGCGGGGGGGGCAGATACGCAGTATTTT. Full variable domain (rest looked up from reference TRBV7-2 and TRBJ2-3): GAGVSQSPSNKVTEKGKDVELRCDPISGHTALYWYRQSLGQGLEFLIYFQGNSAPDKSGLPSDRFSAERTGGSVSTLTIQRTQQEDSAVYLCASSLLPLAGGADTQYFGPGTRLTVL.

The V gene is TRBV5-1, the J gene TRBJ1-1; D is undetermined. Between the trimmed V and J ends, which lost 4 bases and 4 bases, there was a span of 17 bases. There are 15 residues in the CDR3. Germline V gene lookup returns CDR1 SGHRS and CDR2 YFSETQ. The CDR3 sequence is CASSRSFSAGTEAFF. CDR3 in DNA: TGCGCCAGCAGCAGATCTTTTTCCGCCGGCACTGAAGCTTTCTTT.